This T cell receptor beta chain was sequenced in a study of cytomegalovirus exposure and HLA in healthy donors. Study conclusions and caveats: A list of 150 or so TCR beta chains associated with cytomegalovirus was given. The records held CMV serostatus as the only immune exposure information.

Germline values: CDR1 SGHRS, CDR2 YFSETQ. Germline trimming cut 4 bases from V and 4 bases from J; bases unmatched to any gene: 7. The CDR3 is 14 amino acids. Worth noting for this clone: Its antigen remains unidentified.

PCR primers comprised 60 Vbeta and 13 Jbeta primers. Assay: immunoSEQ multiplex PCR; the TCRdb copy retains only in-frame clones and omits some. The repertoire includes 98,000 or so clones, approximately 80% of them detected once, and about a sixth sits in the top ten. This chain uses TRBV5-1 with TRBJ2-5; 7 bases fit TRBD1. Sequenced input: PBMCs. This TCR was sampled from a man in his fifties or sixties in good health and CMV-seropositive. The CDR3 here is CASSDRVWGETQYF. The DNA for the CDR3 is TGCGCCAGCAGCGACAGGGTTTGGGGAGAGACCCAGTACTTC.